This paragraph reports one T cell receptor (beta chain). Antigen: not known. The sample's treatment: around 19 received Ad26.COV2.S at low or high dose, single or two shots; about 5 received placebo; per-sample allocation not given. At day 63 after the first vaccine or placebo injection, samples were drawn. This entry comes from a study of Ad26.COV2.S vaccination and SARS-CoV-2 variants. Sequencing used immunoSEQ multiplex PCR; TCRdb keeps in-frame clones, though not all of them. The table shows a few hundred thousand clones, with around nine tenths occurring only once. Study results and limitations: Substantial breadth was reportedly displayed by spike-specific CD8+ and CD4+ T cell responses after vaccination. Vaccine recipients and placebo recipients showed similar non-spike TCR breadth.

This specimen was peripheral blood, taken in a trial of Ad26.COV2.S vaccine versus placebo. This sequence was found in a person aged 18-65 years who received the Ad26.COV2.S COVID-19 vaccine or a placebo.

The CDR3 region is CASSYRAGVGAYEQYF. As DNA, the CDR3 is TGTGCCAGCAGTTACCGGGCGGGGGTAGGAGCCTACGAGCAGTACTTC. V and J are TRBV6-5 and TRBJ2-7, with TRBD2 matching 7 bases. The V gene end was trimmed by 2 bases and the J gene end by 2 bases; junction bases not matched to a gene: 9. Germline CDR1 is MNHEY and CDR2 is SVGAGI. This CDR3 contains 16 residues.